The 4 T cell receptor beta chains below come from one sample, sequenced in a study of blood T cell repertoires in COVID-19. Data came from immunoSEQ multiplex PCR; TCRdb stores just in-frame clones and leaves some out. The sample lists 250,000 to 350,000 clones, about 93% occurring once. Material for sequencing was PBMCs or T cells enriched from blood (not recorded which). These receptors were collected from a woman in her thirties who had recovered from COVID-19.

This chain links TRBV19 with TRBJ1-2, with 7 bases aligning to TRBD1. The germline CDR1 and CDR2 sequences are LNHDA and SQIVND (reference sequence). V lost 7 bases, J lost 3 bases, and 11 bases stayed unmatched. This CDR3 has 15 residues. Here the CDR3 DNA reads TGTGCCAGTAATTTGGCAGGGGGAGAGGACTATGGCTACACCTTC. This sequence encodes CASNLAGGEDYGYTF.

A note on this clone: Other DNA sequences from this sample encode an identical CDR3 as well. This rearrangement joins TRBV7-9 to TRBJ1-5; D is perhaps TRBD1 (6 bases). Germline V gives CDR1 SEHNR, CDR2 FQNEAQ (reference sequence). This CDR3 comprises 16 residues. The V end lost 1 base, the J end lost 5 bases, and 15 bases lay between the germline ends. CDR3 sequence reads: CASSLGGRGEDQPQHF. The CDR3 region has the DNA TGTGCCAGCAGCTTAGGGGGGCGGGGGGAAGATCAGCCCCAGCATTTT.

The CDR3 bases are TGTGCCAGCTCACCAGGGGACAGGGGATCTTGGGAGCTGTTTTTT. Translation: CASSPGDRGSWELFF. This chain links TRBV18 with TRBJ2-2; TRBD1 matches 10 bases. The CDR3 is 15 residues long. V lost 2 bases to trimming and J lost 9 bases; unmatched junction nucleotides: 6. The germline V gene has CDR1 KGHSH and CDR2 LQKENI.

This chain connects TRBV29-1 to TRBJ2-7; possibly TRBD2 for D (6 bases). The germline V and J ends were trimmed by 6 bases and 0 bases, with 9 bases remaining between them. CDR3 size: 12 residues. CDR1 and CDR2 from the germline V gene are SQVTM and ANQGSEA. CDR3 amino acids: CSVRDFSYEQYF. CDR3 coding DNA: TGCAGCGTACGGGACTTCTCCTACGAGCAGTACTTC.